The T cell receptor (beta chain) under discussion was sequenced for a study of T cells in Graves' hyperthyroidism and ophthalmopathy. Germline assignment: CDR1 MNHEY and CDR2 SVGAGI. Trimming at V came to 4 bases and at J to 4 bases, leaving 8 bases not matched to a gene. The CDR3 loop spans 15 amino acids. This clonotype was seen a handful of times. TCR beta CDR3 sequences were amplified from RNA transcripts. The HTBI primer set drove a first-round RT-PCR of the TCR CDR3. MiXCR, applied by TCRdb to the multiplex PCR reads, yields one record per CDR3 protein. Among over 500,000 distinct CDR3 sequences listed, around 16% were seen once.

This clonotype was sampled from a woman aged 30 to 39 with Graves' ophthalmopathy. The sample taken for sequencing was blood. The chain carries TRBV6-5 and TRBJ2-7, with 9 bases aligning to TRBD1. The CDR3 loop is CASSSHGTGSYEQYF. The CDR3 coding sequence is TGTGCCAGCAGTTCTCACGGGACAGGGTCATACGAGCAGTACTTC.